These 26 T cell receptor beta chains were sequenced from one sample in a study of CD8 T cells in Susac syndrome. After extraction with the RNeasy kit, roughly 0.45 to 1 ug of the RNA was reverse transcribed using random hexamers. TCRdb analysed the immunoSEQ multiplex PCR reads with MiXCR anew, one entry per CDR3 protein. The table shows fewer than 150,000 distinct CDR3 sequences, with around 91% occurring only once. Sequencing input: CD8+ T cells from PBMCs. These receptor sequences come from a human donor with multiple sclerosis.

The CDR3 DNA sequence: TGTGCCAGCACCCACAATGCCCAGGGACTGTGGGAGACCCAGTACTTC. It yields the protein CASTHNAQGLWETQYF. V usage is TRBV3-1 and J usage is TRBJ2-5; tentatively, D is TRBD2 (6 bases). Germline lookup yields CDR1 LGHDT and CDR2 YNNKEL (reference sequence). CDR3 length: 16 residues. Trimming pared 7 bases from V and 5 bases from J, leaving 23 bases between.

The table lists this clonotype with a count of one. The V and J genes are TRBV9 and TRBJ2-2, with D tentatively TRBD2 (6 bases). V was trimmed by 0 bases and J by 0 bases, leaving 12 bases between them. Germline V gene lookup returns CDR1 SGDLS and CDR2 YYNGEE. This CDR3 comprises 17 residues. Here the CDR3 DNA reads TGTGCCAGCAGCGTAGCTCGCAGCGGGCCGAACACCGGGGAGCTGTTTTTT. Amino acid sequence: CASSVARSGPNTGELFF.

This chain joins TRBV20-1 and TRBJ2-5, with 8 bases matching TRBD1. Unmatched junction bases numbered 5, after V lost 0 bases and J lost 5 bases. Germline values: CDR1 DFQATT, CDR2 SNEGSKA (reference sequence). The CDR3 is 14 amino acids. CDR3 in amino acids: CSARDDRGWETQYF. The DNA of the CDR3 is TGCAGTGCTAGAGATGACAGGGGTTGGGAGACCCAGTACTTC.

Written as DNA, the CDR3 is TGTGCCAGCAGTCATGGGACAGGAGAGCAGTACTTC. Its translation is CASSHGTGEQYF. The V gene is TRBV28, the J gene TRBJ2-7; TRBD1 aligns across 8 bases. The germline CDR1 and CDR2 sequences are MDHEN and SYDVKM. This CDR3 region has 12 residues. Losses at the gene ends were 5 bases for V and 7 bases for J; bases not matched to a gene: 4.

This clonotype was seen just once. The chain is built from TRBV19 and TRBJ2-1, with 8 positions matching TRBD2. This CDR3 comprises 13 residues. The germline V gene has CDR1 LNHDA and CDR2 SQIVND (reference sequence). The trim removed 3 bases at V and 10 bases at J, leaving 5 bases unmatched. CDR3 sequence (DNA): TGTGCCAGTAGTATGACTAGCGTCGGCGAGCAGTTCTTC. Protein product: CASSMTSVGEQFF.

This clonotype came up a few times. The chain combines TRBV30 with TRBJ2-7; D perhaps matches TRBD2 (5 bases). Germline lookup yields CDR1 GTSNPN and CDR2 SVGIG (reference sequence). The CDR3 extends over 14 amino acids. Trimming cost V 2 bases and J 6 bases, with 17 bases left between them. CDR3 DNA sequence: TGTGCCTGGAGTAGGACCCAGCGGAAAAGCGAGCAGTACTTC. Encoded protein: CAWSRTQRKSEQYF. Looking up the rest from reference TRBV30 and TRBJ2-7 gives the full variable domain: SQTIHQWPATLVQPVGSPLSLECTVEGTSNPNLYWYRQAAGRGLQLLFYSVGIGQISSEVPQNLSASRPQDRQFILSSKKLLLSDSGFYLCAWSRTQRKSEQYFGPGTRLTVT.

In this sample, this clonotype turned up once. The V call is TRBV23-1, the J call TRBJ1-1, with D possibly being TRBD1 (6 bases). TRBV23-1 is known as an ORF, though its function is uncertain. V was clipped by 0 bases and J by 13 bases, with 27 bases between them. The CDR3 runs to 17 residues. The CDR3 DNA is TGCGCCAGCAGTCAATCGATTGGGGGCTTGACCCGGCTGAAGCTTTTCTTT. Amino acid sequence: CASSQSIGGLTRLKLFF.

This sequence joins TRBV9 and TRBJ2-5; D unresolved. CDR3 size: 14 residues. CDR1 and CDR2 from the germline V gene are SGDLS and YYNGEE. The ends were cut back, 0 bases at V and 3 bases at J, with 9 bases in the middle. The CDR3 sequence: CASSVDGEEETQYF. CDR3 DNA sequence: TGTGCCAGCAGCGTAGACGGAGAGGAAGAGACCCAGTACTTC. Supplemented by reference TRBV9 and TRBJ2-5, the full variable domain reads DSGVTQTPKHLITATGQRVTLRCSPRSGDLSVYWYQQSLDQGLQFLIQYYNGEERAKGNILERFSAQQFPDLHSELNLSSLELGDSALYFCASSVDGEEETQYFGPGTRLLVL.

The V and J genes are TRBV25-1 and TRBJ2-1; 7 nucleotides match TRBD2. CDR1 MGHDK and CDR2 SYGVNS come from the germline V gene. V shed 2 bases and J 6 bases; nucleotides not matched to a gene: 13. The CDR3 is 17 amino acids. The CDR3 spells CASSESPWETSPNEQFF. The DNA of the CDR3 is TGTGCCAGCAGTGAAAGCCCGTGGGAGACTAGCCCCAATGAGCAGTTCTTC.

DNA of the CDR3: TGTGCCAGCAGTGTTGTCTGGGAGGGCCTTGAGAGTGAGCAGTTCTTC. Its protein is CASSVVWEGLESEQFF. The V and J genes are TRBV6-1 and TRBJ2-1; TRBD2 matches at 7 bases. Per the germline V gene, CDR1 is MNHNS and CDR2 is SASEGT. The CDR3 covers 16 residues. The ends lost 4 bases at V and 9 bases at J; junction bases unmatched: 15.

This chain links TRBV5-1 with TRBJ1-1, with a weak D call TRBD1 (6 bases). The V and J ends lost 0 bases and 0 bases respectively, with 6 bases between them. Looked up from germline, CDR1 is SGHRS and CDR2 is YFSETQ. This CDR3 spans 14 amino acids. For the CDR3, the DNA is TGCGCCAGCAGCTTGGGGGACATGAACACTGAAGCTTTCTTT. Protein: CASSLGDMNTEAFF. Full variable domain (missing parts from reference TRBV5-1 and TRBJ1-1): KAGVTQTPRYLIKTRGQQVTLSCSPISGHRSVSWYQQTPGQGLQFLFEYFSETQRNKGNFPGRFSGRQFSNSRSEMNVSTLELGDSALYLCASSLGDMNTEAFFGQGTRLTVV.

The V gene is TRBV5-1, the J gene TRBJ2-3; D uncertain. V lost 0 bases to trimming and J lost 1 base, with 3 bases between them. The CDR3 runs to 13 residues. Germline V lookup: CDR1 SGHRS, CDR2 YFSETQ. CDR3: CASSLVGTDTQYF. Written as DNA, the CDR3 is TGCGCCAGCAGCTTGGTGGGCACAGATACGCAGTATTTT. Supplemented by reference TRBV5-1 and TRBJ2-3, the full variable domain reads KAGVTQTPRYLIKTRGQQVTLSCSPISGHRSVSWYQQTPGQGLQFLFEYFSETQRNKGNFPGRFSGRQFSNSRSEMNVSTLELGDSALYLCASSLVGTDTQYFGPGTRLTVL.

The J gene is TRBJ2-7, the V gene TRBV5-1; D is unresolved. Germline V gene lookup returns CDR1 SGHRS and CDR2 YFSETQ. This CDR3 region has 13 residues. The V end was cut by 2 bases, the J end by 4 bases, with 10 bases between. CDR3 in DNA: TGCGCCAGCAGCTTAACTACAAGATACGAGCAGTACTTC. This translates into CASSLTTRYEQYF.

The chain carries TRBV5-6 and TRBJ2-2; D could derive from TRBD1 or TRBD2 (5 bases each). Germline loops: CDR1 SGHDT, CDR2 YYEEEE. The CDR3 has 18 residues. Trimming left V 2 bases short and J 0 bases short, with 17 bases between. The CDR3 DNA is TGTGCCAGCAGCTTCGTACGGACATTTAGCGCGAACACCGGGGAGCTGTTTTTT. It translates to CASSFVRTFSANTGELFF.

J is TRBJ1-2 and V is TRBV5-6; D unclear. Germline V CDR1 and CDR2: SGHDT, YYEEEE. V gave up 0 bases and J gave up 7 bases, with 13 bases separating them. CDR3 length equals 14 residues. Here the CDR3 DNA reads TGTGCCAGCAGCTTGGAGTTAGGGTTCAGTGGCTACACCTTC. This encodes CASSLELGFSGYTF.

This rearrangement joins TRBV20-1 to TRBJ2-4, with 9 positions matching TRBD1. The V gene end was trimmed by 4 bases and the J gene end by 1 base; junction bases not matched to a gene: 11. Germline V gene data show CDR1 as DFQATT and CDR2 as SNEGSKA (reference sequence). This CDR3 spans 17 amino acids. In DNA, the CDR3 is TGCAGTGCTACACAGGGGGCCGTCGGTCTGGCCAAAAACATTCAGTACTTC. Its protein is CSATQGAVGLAKNIQYF.

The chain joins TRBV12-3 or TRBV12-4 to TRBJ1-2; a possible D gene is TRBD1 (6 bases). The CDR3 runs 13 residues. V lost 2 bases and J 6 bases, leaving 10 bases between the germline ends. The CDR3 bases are TGTGCCAGCAGTTTAACGGGGGGCGATGGCTACACCTTC. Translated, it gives CASSLTGGDGYTF.

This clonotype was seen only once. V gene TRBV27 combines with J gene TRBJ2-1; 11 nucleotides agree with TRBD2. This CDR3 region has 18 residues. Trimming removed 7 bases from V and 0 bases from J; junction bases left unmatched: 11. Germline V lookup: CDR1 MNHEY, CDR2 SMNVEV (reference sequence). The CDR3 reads CASKEGLAVLSSYNEQFF. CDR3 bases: TGTGCCAGCAAGGAGGGACTAGCGGTCCTGAGCTCCTACAATGAGCAGTTCTTC.

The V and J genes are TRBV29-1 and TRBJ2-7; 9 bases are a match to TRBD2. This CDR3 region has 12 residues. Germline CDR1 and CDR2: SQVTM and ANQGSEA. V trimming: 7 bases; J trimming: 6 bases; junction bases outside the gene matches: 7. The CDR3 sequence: CSAGGTSSEQYF. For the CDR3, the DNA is TGCAGCGCCGGCGGGACTAGCAGCGAGCAGTACTTC.

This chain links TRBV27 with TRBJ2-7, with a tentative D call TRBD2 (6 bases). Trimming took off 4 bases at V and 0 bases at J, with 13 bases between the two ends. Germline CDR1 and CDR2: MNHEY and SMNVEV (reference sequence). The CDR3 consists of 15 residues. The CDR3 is CASSWAGSGSYEQYF. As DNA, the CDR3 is TGTGCCAGCAGTTGGGCGGGGAGCGGCTCCTACGAGCAGTACTTC.

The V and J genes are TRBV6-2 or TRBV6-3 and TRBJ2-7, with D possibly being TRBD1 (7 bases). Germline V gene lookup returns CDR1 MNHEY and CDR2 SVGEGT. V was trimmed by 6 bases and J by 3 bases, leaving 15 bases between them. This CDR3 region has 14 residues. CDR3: CASSLTGRNYEQYF. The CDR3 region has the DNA TGTGCCAGCAGCCTGACAGGGAGGAACTACGAGCAGTACTTC.

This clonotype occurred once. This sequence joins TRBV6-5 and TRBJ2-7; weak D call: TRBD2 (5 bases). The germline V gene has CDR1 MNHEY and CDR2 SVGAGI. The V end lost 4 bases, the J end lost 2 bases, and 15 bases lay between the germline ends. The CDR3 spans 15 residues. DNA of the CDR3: TGTGCCAGCAGTTCCCAGATGGGGAGCACCTACGAGCAGTACTTC. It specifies CASSSQMGSTYEQYF.

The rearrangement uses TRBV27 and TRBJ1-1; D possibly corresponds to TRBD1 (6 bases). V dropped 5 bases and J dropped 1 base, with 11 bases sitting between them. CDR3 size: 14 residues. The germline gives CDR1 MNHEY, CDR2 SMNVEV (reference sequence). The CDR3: CASSRRQANTEAFF. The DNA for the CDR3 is TGTGCCAGCAGTAGAAGACAGGCGAACACTGAAGCTTTCTTT.

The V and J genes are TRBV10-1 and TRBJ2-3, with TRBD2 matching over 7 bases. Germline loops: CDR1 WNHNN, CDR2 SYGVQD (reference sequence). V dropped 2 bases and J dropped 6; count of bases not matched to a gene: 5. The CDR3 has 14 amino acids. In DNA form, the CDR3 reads TGCGCCAGCAGTGAGGAGGGAGGGCCTGATACGCAGTATTTT. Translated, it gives CASSEEGGPDTQYF.

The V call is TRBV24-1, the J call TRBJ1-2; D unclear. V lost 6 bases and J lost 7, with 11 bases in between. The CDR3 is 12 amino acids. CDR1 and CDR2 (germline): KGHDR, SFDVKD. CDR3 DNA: TGTGCCACCAGTACGTCTGAGCCTGGCTACACCTTC. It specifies CATSTSEPGYTF.

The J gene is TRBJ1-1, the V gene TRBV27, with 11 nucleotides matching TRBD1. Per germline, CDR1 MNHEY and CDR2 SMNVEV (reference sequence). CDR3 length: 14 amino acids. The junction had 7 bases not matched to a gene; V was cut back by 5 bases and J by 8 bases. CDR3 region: CASSPGDRGMEAFF. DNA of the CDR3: TGTGCCAGCAGTCCCGGGGACAGGGGGATGGAAGCTTTCTTT.